These 10 T cell receptor beta chains originate from one sample sequenced in a study of T cells in Graves' hyperthyroidism and ophthalmopathy. Authors of the study amplified TCR beta CDR3 regions from RNA transcripts. During a first-round RT-PCR of the TCR CDR3, the HTBI primer set was used. TCRdb recomputed calls from the multiplex PCR reads with MiXCR, one row per CDR3 protein. Of about 96,000 distinct CDR3 sequences in the sample, about 51% were seen once. The sequencing sample was made of blood. The source is a woman aged 40 to 50 with Graves' hyperthyroidism.

This clonotype appeared once. J is TRBJ1-4 and V is TRBV29-1; D may be TRBD1 (5 bases). Per the germline V gene, CDR1 is SQVTM and CDR2 is ANQGSEA. The CDR3 spans 14 residues. V was pared by 7 bases and J by 7 bases, with 19 bases between. As DNA, the CDR3 is TGCAGCGCCGGAGGGGCTCAAACGGGTGAAAAACTGTTTTTT. It codes for CSAGGAQTGEKLFF.

For this clonotype: The junction differs from germline at one of its ends, possibly a read error. The gene calls are TRBV20-1 and TRBJ2-3; D perhaps matches TRBD2 (5 bases). The CDR3 extends over 13 amino acids. Germline V gives CDR1 DFQATT, CDR2 SNEGSKA (reference sequence). CDR3 loop: CSAAPASKDTQYF. Here the CDR3 DNA reads TGCAGTGCCGCTCCGGCTAGCAAAGATACGCAGTATTTT.

This clonotype was detected only once. The chain links TRBV25-1 to TRBJ1-2, with D uncertain. CDR3 length: 11 residues. Germline CDR1 MGHDK, CDR2 SYGVNS. V was cut by 5 bases and J by 5 bases, with 6 bases left in between. CDR3 nucleotides: TGTGCCAGCAGTTTTCCTTATGGCTACACCTTC. Translation gives CASSFPYGYTF.

The chain carries TRBV7-3 and TRBJ1-2, with 7 bases that match TRBD1. After removal of 1 base from V and 4 bases from J, the junction contained 3 bases not matched to a gene. The CDR3 length is 14 residues. Germline-derived CDR1 and CDR2 are SGHTA and FQGTGA. Here the CDR3 reads CASSLSRGSYGYTF. The CDR3 region has the DNA TGTGCCAGCAGCTTAAGCAGGGGGAGCTATGGCTACACCTTC.

Worth noting for this clonotype: A much more abundant neighbour one base away suggests this may be a read error. The CDR3 does not end in the conserved phenylalanine or tryptophan, so this is likely a read error. This chain links TRBV12-3 or TRBV12-4 with TRBJ1-2, with no clear D. CDR3 length: 14 amino acids. V was cut by 3 bases and J by 8 bases, with 16 bases left in between. The CDR3 nucleotides are TGTGCCAGCAGTTTTCGGTCCCCCGTGTACGGCTACACCCTC. It codes for CASSFRSPVYGYTL.

This clonotype counts as medium-sized. This chain uses TRBV20-1 with TRBJ2-7; D remains unclear. Germline loops: CDR1 DFQATT, CDR2 SNEGSKA (reference sequence). Between the trimmed V and J ends, which lost 3 bases and 2 bases, there was a span of 14 bases. This CDR3 has 14 amino acids. In nucleotides, the CDR3 is TGCAGTGCTAGCCGCGAGCTCGCGCCCTACGAGCAGTACTTC. This translates into CSASRELAPYEQYF.

As regards this clonotype: Given a much more abundant clone one base away, this may be a read error. This chain uses TRBV5-1 with TRBJ1-2, with a possible D match to TRBD1 (5 bases). The CDR3 is made up of 16 amino acids. V was shortened by 0 bases and J by 5 bases, with 17 bases between the two germline ends. Germline CDR1 and CDR2: SGHRS and YFSETQ. The CDR3 sequence is CASSLGRALSLYGYTF. CDR3 DNA: TGCGCCAGCAGCTTGGGCAGGGCGCTTTCTCTTTATGGCTACACCTTC.

This clonotype was counted only a few times. This chain connects TRBV5-1 to TRBJ1-4; 7 bases agree with TRBD1. Germline V gene data show CDR1 as SGHRS and CDR2 as YFSETQ. J was trimmed by 8 bases and V by 5 bases; bases with no gene match: 9. The CDR3 is 14 amino acids. The CDR3 DNA sequence: TGCGCCAGCAGTCCCCTCGACAGGGAGGAAAAACTGTTTTTT. Protein: CASSPLDREEKLFF.

This clonotype turned up a few times. This chain uses TRBV2 with TRBJ1-2; possible D gene TRBD1, 6 bases. The germline gives CDR1 SNHLY, CDR2 FYNNEI. Trimming removed 7 bases at V and 4 bases at J, with 22 bases between. The length of the CDR3 is 16 residues. For the CDR3, the DNA is TGTGCCAGCACCCTCGACAGGAGGGCCCTAGGCTATGGCTACACCTTC. It codes for CASTLDRRALGYGYTF.

This clonotype occurred many times. The CDR3 spells CSSDGTQETQYF. The CDR3 DNA reads TGCAGCTCGGACGGCACGCAAGAGACCCAGTACTTC. The chain joins TRBV20-1 to TRBJ2-5; D gene ambiguous. This CDR3 spans 12 amino acids. Germline-derived CDR1 and CDR2 are DFQATT and SNEGSKA (reference sequence).